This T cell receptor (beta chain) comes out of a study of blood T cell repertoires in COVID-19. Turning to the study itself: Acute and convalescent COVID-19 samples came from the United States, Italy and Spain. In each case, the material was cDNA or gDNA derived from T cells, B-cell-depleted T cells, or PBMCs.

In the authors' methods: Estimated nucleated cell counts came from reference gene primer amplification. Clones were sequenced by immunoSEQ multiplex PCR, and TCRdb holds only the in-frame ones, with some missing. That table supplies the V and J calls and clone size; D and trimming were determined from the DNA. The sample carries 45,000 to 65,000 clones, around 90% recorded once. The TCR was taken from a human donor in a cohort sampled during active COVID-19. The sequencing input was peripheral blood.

This CDR3 reads CASSQDLTGNEKLFF. The CDR3, as DNA: TGTGCCAGCAGCCAAGATTTGACAGGGAACGAAAAACTGTTTTTT. This chain joins TRBV3-1 (or the pseudogene TRBV3-2) and TRBJ1-4; 7 bases align to TRBD1. There are 15 residues in the CDR3. Germline V gene lookup returns CDR1 LGHDT and CDR2 YNNKEL (reference sequence). V gave up 0 bases and J gave up 8 bases; unmatched junction bases: 6.